Reported below is one T cell receptor (beta chain). This clonotype appeared many times. There is no known antigen for this receptor. No base quality information exists; no much larger clone differs at one position. The library was produced with 5' RACE. The instrument was an Illumina HiSeq 2500. A second PCR of roughly 7 to 11 cycles was performed with a sample-barcoded 5' primer and a J-beta primer mix. Each TCR beta cDNA molecule received a unique molecular identifier from a template-switch 5' adaptor carrying 12 random nucleotides. Each sample yielded at least 3 million CDR3-containing paired-end reads. First-strand cDNA was synthesized from all RNA with the Mint cDNA synthesis kit, primed by a TRBC-specific oligonucleotide. All cDNA was treated with uracil-DNA glycosylase and then went through a first 18-cycle PCR with the universal primers M1SS and BC2_uni_R. As for how the authors treated the data: For normalization, 1 million high-quality reads, each with a distinct molecular identifier, were randomly selected from each sample. Reads sharing molecular identifiers were discarded rather than binned into consensus sequences. MiTCR, set to a Q25 quality threshold and the strictest error-elimination algorithm, was used for CDR3 identification, clonotype clustering and error correction. A nonparametric unseen species model with Euler transformation was used to estimate a lower bound on total TCR beta diversity. TCRdb trimmed public reads at Q25 via fastp, called clones via MiXCR and kept in-frame beta chains. For every CDR3 protein sequence, its rows merge into one entry that carries the most common genes and DNA. These V and J calls are TCRdb output, not the study's own analysis. For this sample the table gives under 2 million distinct CDR3 sequences, of which roughly a third were detected only once. The ten largest clones take up approximately 10% of the sample.

This sample is drawn from a study of blood T cells in healthy people across ages (dated by TCRdb to the mid-2010s). Regarding the research as a whole: Template switching captured roughly one uniquely barcoded TCR beta cDNA molecule per two T cells in model experiments. To avoid experimental bias, donors of different ages were distributed randomly across sequencing lanes. Two additional independent replicas of 1 million unique cDNA reads from the same blood draw were analyzed for two donors (one aged 18 to 30 and one aged 80 or older). To track age-related changes in TCR beta repertoire diversity, the study relied on deep sequencing normalized with unique cDNA molecular identifiers. The donors were divided into four age groups: young (average around 15 years), middle-aged (around 37), aged (roughly 60) and long-lived (roughly 86). Summary of the overall study and its limitations: Estimates of total diversity from one million sequenced T cells were regarded as lower bounds and underestimates. As age increased, observed TCR beta diversity per million T cells dropped in a roughly linear way, and a significant reduction was already evident by age roughly 36. Because donor CMV infection status was unknown, age-related changes in expanded clonotypes were potentially confounded. Compared with the aged group, the long-lived group had more naive CD4+ T cells, fewer expanded clones and increased TCR diversity, a pattern suggesting age selection. Bulk unsorted PBMC profiling prevented conclusive comparison of naive and antigen-experienced compartments. Observed TCR beta diversity correlated strongly with the percentage of naive T cells measured by flow cytometry.

The junction shows trimming of 6 bases on V and 6 bases on J, plus 12 bases between the germline ends. The cysteine opens and the phenylalanine closes a CDR3 of 13 amino acids. The DNA shown is the 39-base CDR3, in frame from base 1. The germline V gene (reference sequence) gives CDR1 as MNHEY and CDR2 as SMNVEV. Donors were 30 to 45 systemically healthy Caucasian individuals from Russia aged about 6 to 100 years. Each donor gave around 9.8 milliliters of peripheral blood, collected into EDTA-treated Vacutainer tubes. PBMCs were isolated by Ficoll-Paque density-gradient centrifugation, with at least 6 million obtained per sample. Trizol reagent was used to extract total RNA from the PBMCs, yielding at least 5 micrograms per sample. For every donor, flow cytometry on a PBMC aliquot measured the percentage of naive CD45RAhigh/CD27high T cells.

The sequence came from a woman younger than 45 in good health. The V and J genes are TRBV27 and TRBJ1-5; the D region possibly corresponds to TRBD1 (5 bases align). The sample consisted of blood. The CDR3 protein is CASSPLGGQPQHF. The nucleotide sequence reads TGTGCCAGCAGCCCCCTTGGGGGTCAGCCCCAGCATTTT.